The 24 T cell receptor beta chains below were found in one sample sequenced in a study of CD8 T cells in ankylosing spondylitis. TCRdb recomputed calls from the 5' RACE reads with MiXCR, one row per CDR3 protein. The sample consists of under 250,000 distinct CDR3 sequences, about 11% of them appearing once. Sequencing was performed on blood, either unsorted or a sorted T cell fraction (not recorded which). Every receptor here comes from a male donor with ankylosing spondylitis or in good health (not recorded which).

This clonotype showed up many times. The chain couples TRBV20-1 to TRBJ2-2; weak D call: TRBD1 (6 bases). From germline, CDR1 is DFQATT and CDR2 SNEGSKA (reference sequence). There are 16 residues in the CDR3. Deletions cut 3 bases from V and 1 base from J, with 15 bases between. For the CDR3, the DNA is TGCAGTGCTAGGCCCGAACAGGGATGGAACACCGGGGAGCTGTTTTTT. Protein product: CSARPEQGWNTGELFF.

This clonotype was seen at least ten times. The chain combines TRBV5-1 with TRBJ2-3; 8 positions match TRBD1. With V trimmed by 0 bases and J by 4 bases, 4 bases remained unmatched. The CDR3 has 15 amino acids. Germline V gene data show CDR1 as SGHRS and CDR2 as YFSETQ. The CDR3 is CASSLGDRLPDTQYF. The CDR3 DNA is TGCGCCAGCAGCTTGGGGGACAGGCTACCAGATACGCAGTATTTT.

This clonotype was recorded at least ten times. The chain employs TRBV5-1 and TRBJ1-4, with TRBD1 matching over 7 bases. This CDR3 region has 14 residues. Unmatched junction bases numbered 3, after V lost 4 bases and J lost 3 bases. Germline lookup yields CDR1 SGHRS and CDR2 YFSETQ. The DNA of the CDR3 is TGCGCCAGCAGCCCTGACAGGGCTAATGAAAAACTGTTTTTT. Encoded protein: CASSPDRANEKLFF.

This clonotype was found many times. The chain links TRBV20-1 to TRBJ1-2; 8 positions agree with TRBD1. CDR3 length equals 16 residues. Germline V gene data show CDR1 as DFQATT and CDR2 as SNEGSKA (reference sequence). The V segment lost 5 bases and the J segment 4 bases; nucleotides outside the gene matches: 15. The CDR3 coding sequence is TGCAGTGCTGAGGAGACTGGACAGGGCCGGTTCTATGGCTACACCTTC. It yields the protein CSAEETGQGRFYGYTF.

The rearrangement uses TRBV28 and TRBJ1-5; D unresolved. The germline V gene encodes CDR1 MDHEN and CDR2 SYDVKM. Trimming pared 3 bases from V and 2 bases from J, leaving 8 bases between. This CDR3 comprises 14 residues. The CDR3 here is CASSFPGGNQPQHF. The DNA for the CDR3 is TGTGCCAGCAGTTTCCCCGGGGGCAATCAGCCCCAGCATTTT.

As concerns this clonotype: Just one base apart from a much larger clone, this may be a read error. The V call is TRBV14, the J call TRBJ2-3; D ambiguous. Germline-derived CDR1 and CDR2 are SGHDN and FVKESK. The CDR3 length is 11 residues. The germline V and J ends were trimmed by 1 base and 11 bases, with 7 bases remaining between them. CDR3 amino acids: CASSQARMQYF. The CDR3 nucleotides are TGTGCCAGCAGCCAAGCGAGGATGCAGTATTTT.

This clonotype was found a few times. The chain joins TRBV7-2 to TRBJ2-5; TRBD2 is a possible D gene (5 bases). The length of the CDR3 is 13 residues. Looked up from germline, CDR1 is SGHTA and CDR2 is FQGNSA. V was trimmed by 7 bases and J by 2 bases, leaving 11 bases between them. CDR3 in amino acids: CASTGVSQETQYF. The CDR3 DNA reads as TGTGCCAGCACCGGGGTGTCACAAGAGACCCAGTACTTC.

This clonotype occurred many times. The rearrangement links TRBV10-3 to TRBJ1-5; D unclear. V lost 0 bases, J lost 3 bases, and 12 bases lay in between. The V gene's germline CDR1 is ENHRY and CDR2 SYGVKD. This CDR3 contains 16 residues. For the CDR3, the DNA is TGTGCCATCAGTGAGTCGGGTAGGCAGACCAATCAGCCCCAGCATTTT. This encodes CAISESGRQTNQPQHF.

The rearrangement joins TRBV12-3 or TRBV12-4 to TRBJ2-3; 9 positions match TRBD2. V lost 5 bases to trimming and J lost 5 bases; unmatched junction nucleotides: 14. The CDR3 loop spans 17 amino acids. The DNA of the CDR3 is TGTGCCAGCAGTCCCGGGATTGGCGGGGGGGTAGGAGATACGCAGTATTTT. It translates to CASSPGIGGGVGDTQYF.

The V and J genes are TRBV6-6 and TRBJ2-5; 8 bases align to TRBD2. The V segment lost 2 bases and the J segment 5 bases; nucleotides outside the gene matches: 1. Germline CDR1 reads MNHNY; CDR2 reads SVGAGI (reference sequence). The CDR3 spans 13 residues. DNA of the CDR3: TGTGCCAGCAGTTACCCGGGGGGGGAGACCCAGTACTTC. This encodes CASSYPGGETQYF.

This clonotype was observed many times. The CDR3 DNA sequence: TGTGCCACCAGTGTGGGCGGGAGGTTAGAGACCCAGTACTTC. This codes for CATSVGGRLETQYF. The chain has TRBV24-1 and TRBJ2-5; 8 bases match TRBD2. The CDR3 length is 14 residues. Germline-derived CDR1 and CDR2 are KGHDR and SFDVKD. With V trimmed by 5 bases and J by 4 bases, 5 bases remained unmatched.

This clonotype was detected many times. The chain combines TRBV20-1 with TRBJ2-2; D possibly matches TRBD1 or TRBD2 (5 bases each). With 6 bases removed from V and 7 bases from J, the gap between germline ends came to 24 bases. Germline CDR1 and CDR2: DFQATT and SNEGSKA (reference sequence). The length of the CDR3 is 16 residues. This chain's CDR3 is CSALTRDRRADGELFF. The CDR3 DNA reads as TGCAGTGCCCTGACCAGGGACCGTCGCGCAGACGGGGAGCTGTTTTTT.

A few counts support this clonotype. The chain links TRBV7-8 to TRBJ1-6; the D gene is possibly TRBD1 (5 bases). Trimming pared 2 bases from V and 6 bases from J, leaving 11 bases between. The CDR3 runs to 15 residues. Germline V CDR1 and CDR2: SGHVS, FQNEAQ. The CDR3 here is CASSLLGGSNSPLHF. In DNA, the CDR3 is TGTGCCAGCAGCTTATTGGGGGGAAGTAATTCACCCCTCCACTTT.

The chain is built from TRBV11-1 and TRBJ1-3; 12 nucleotides agree with TRBD1. The CDR3 length is 21 residues. The ends lost 2 bases at V and 0 bases at J; junction bases unmatched: 14. CDR1 and CDR2 from the germline V gene are SGHAT and FQDESV (reference sequence). CDR3 sequence: CASSLWWFGTGGPSSGNTIYF. CDR3 sequence (DNA): TGTGCCAGCAGCTTATGGTGGTTCGGGACAGGGGGCCCCTCCTCTGGAAACACCATATATTTT.

This clonotype was observed many times. J is TRBJ1-1 and V is TRBV29-1, with D possibly being TRBD1 (5 bases). Germline V lookup: CDR1 SQVTM, CDR2 ANQGSEA. The CDR3 sequence is 15 residues long. Trimming pared 3 bases from V and 0 bases from J, leaving 14 bases between. The CDR3 DNA follows: TGCAGCGTTGATAGGCCCGGGGCCATGAACACTGAAGCTTTCTTT. Its protein product is CSVDRPGAMNTEAFF.

The table lists this clonotype with many counts. The genes are TRBV11-2 and TRBJ2-1; 12 bases align to TRBD2. This CDR3 has 15 amino acids. The J segment lost 5 bases and the V segment lost 5 bases, leaving 4 bases of the junction unmatched. The germline V gene encodes CDR1 SGHAT and CDR2 FQNNGV. Here the CDR3 reads CASSRSSGGDNEQFF. CDR3 in DNA: TGTGCCAGCAGCCGGTCTAGCGGGGGGGACAATGAGCAGTTCTTC.

The table lists this clonotype with many counts. The rearrangement uses TRBV9 and TRBJ2-7; D could derive from TRBD1 or TRBD2 (5 bases each). Germline CDR1 reads SGDLS; CDR2 reads YYNGEE. The CDR3 loop spans 15 amino acids. The V end was cut by 4 bases, the J end by 0 bases, with 14 bases between. This CDR3 is CASSPRGTNSYEQYF. The CDR3 DNA reads TGTGCCAGCAGCCCCCGGGGCACTAACTCCTACGAGCAGTACTTC.

This sequence joins TRBV29-1 and TRBJ2-4; D call uncertain. The germline gives CDR1 SQVTM, CDR2 ANQGSEA. The CDR3 is 13 amino acids. V lost 6 bases and J 0 bases, leaving 9 bases between the germline ends. CDR3: CSVPQLAKNIQYF. CDR3 DNA: TGCAGCGTCCCACAGTTAGCCAAAAACATTCAGTACTTC. Together with reference TRBV29-1 and TRBJ2-4, the CDR3 gives the full variable domain: SAVISQKPSRDICQRGTSLTIQCQVDSQVTMMFWYRQQPGQSLTLIATANQGSEATYESGFVIDKFPISRPNLTFSTLTVSNMSPEDSSIYLCSVPQLAKNIQYFGAGTRLSVL.

This clonotype was detected many times. As DNA, the CDR3 is TGTGCCAGCAGCGACACCTTGGGACTAGCGGGAGTTGACGAGCAGTTCTTC. Its translation: CASSDTLGLAGVDEQFF. The V gene is TRBV7-9, the J gene TRBJ2-1; 14 positions match TRBD2. The CDR3 is made up of 17 amino acids. Losses at the gene ends were 5 bases for V and 10 bases for J; bases not matched to a gene: 13. Germline values: CDR1 SEHNR, CDR2 FQNEAQ (reference sequence).

This clonotype occurred many times. J is TRBJ2-1 and V is TRBV27, with D possibly TRBD2 on 5 matching bases. V was shortened by 3 bases and J by 3 bases, with 6 bases between the two germline ends. The CDR3 extends over 13 amino acids. Germline V gives CDR1 MNHEY, CDR2 SMNVEV (reference sequence). The CDR3 bases are TGTGCCAGCAGTTTCCGGGACTACAATGAGCAGTTCTTC. Its translation: CASSFRDYNEQFF.

This clonotype was detected a few times. The chain is built from TRBV7-9 and TRBJ1-1, with D hard to call. The germline gives CDR1 SEHNR, CDR2 FQNEAQ (reference sequence). Deletions cut 7 bases from V and 2 bases from J, with 20 bases between. This CDR3 region has 16 residues. The CDR3 is CASTSDSSTVNTEAFF. CDR3 in DNA: TGTGCCAGCACCTCCGATTCATCGACGGTTAACACTGAAGCTTTCTTT. The full variable domain, completed using reference TRBV7-9 and TRBJ1-1, is DTGVSQNPRHKITKRGQNVTFRCDPISEHNRLYWYRQTLGQGPEFLTYFQNEAQLEKSRLLSDRFSAERPKGSFSTLEIQRTEQGDSAMYLCASTSDSSTVNTEAFFGQGTRLTVV.

Many counts were recorded for this clonotype. The chain carries TRBV7-7 and TRBJ1-1; D gene ambiguous. V lost 1 base to trimming and J lost 4 bases, with 7 bases between them. The germline V gene encodes CDR1 SSHAT and CDR2 FNYEAQ (reference sequence). The CDR3 sequence is 13 residues long. Here the CDR3 DNA reads TGTGCCAGCAGCTTAGGGGAGGGCACTGAAGCTTTCTTT. This translates into CASSLGEGTEAFF.

This clonotype was recorded at least ten times. V and J are TRBV5-1 and TRBJ2-5; D not certain. The CDR3 covers 13 residues. CDR1 is SGHRS, CDR2 YFSETQ, per germline. Trimming removed 0 bases at V and 4 bases at J, with 7 bases between. The CDR3 nucleotides read TGCGCCAGCAGCTTGGTCGTCCCAGAGACCCAGTACTTC. It translates to CASSLVVPETQYF.

Ten or more counts support this clonotype. V and J are TRBV21-1 and TRBJ2-3; the D call in the table, TRBD2, was not verified against the DNA. TRBV21-1 is listed as a pseudogene. CDR3 length: 17 residues. CDR3: CASTPSGRAQRTDTQYF. DNA of the CDR3: TGTGCCAGCACCCCTAGCGGGAGAGCCCAACGCACAGATACGCAGTATTTT.